One sample yielded the 11 T cell receptor beta chains listed below, sequenced in a study of technical replicates of blood from a few donors. The data were produced by immunoSEQ multiplex PCR, yet TCRdb's version contains in-frame clones alone and is incomplete. The sample gives roughly 70,000 clones, around 95% of which show up once; roughly 0.37% is in the top ten. The sequenced material came from T cells isolated from PBMCs. These receptors were collected from a human donor in good health.

The chain has TRBV7-9 and TRBJ1-5; 10 nucleotides match TRBD1. There are 14 residues in the CDR3. Per the germline V gene, CDR1 is SEHNR and CDR2 is FQNEAQ (reference sequence). V trimming: 7 bases; J trimming: 4 bases; junction bases outside the gene matches: 4. The CDR3 DNA sequence: TGTGCCAGCATCCGGGACAGGGGAAATCAGCCCCAGCATTTT. This codes for CASIRDRGNQPQHF. The variable domain in full, with the rest retrieved from reference TRBV7-9 and TRBJ1-5, is DTGVSQNPRHKITKRGQNVTFRCDPISEHNRLYWYRQTLGQGPEFLTYFQNEAQLEKSRLLSDRFSAERPKGSFSTLEIQRTEQGDSAMYLCASIRDRGNQPQHFGDGTRLSIL.

This clone has only one observation. The chain couples TRBV6-6 to TRBJ1-1; D ambiguous. CDR3 length: 14 amino acids. Trimming left V 6 bases short and J 4 bases short, with 15 bases between. CDR1 MNHNY and CDR2 SVGAGI come from the germline V gene (reference sequence). CDR3: CASSRTASSTEAFF. The CDR3 DNA sequence: TGTGCCAGCAGCCGTACAGCTTCCTCCACTGAAGCTTTCTTT.

The rearrangement links TRBV5-1 to TRBJ2-7; D unclear. This CDR3 contains 15 residues. Germline loops: CDR1 SGHRS, CDR2 YFSETQ. The V end was cut by 0 bases, the J end by 7 bases, with 17 bases between. CDR3 coding DNA: TGCGCCAGCAGCTTGGCCGGGTCCCTGTTTGAGGAGCAGTACTTC. This translates into CASSLAGSLFEEQYF.

Only a few counts were recorded for this clone. The J gene is TRBJ2-5, the V gene TRBV15, with 11 bases aligning to TRBD2. From germline, CDR1 is LNHNV and CDR2 YYDKDF (reference sequence). J gave up 5 bases and V 0 bases, and 5 bases lay outside the gene matches. The CDR3 is 16 amino acids. The DNA of the CDR3 is TGTGCCACCAGCAGAGAAAAGACTAGCGGGAAGGAGACCCAGTACTTC. Translation: CATSREKTSGKETQYF.

The V and J genes are TRBV6-5 and TRBJ2-7; D may be TRBD2 (6 bases). CDR3 length: 14 amino acids. V shed 7 bases and J shed 2 bases, with 15 bases lying between them. The germline V gene has CDR1 MNHEY and CDR2 SVGAGI. In DNA, the CDR3 is TGTGCCAGCATGGGCGGGAAGAACACCTACGAGCAGTACTTC. Translated: CASMGGKNTYEQYF.

This clone has only one observation. The gene calls are TRBV18 and TRBJ2-7, with 12 nucleotides matching TRBD2. V was pared by 2 bases and J by 0 bases, with 5 bases of the junction left unmatched. Germline V CDR1 and CDR2: KGHSH, LQKENI. The CDR3 totals 17 residues. CDR3 bases: TGTGCCAGCTCACCAGCTAGCGGGAGGGCGAGCTCCTACGAGCAGTACTTC. This sequence encodes CASSPASGRASSYEQYF.

The CDR3: CASSLLDSEQFF. Written as DNA, the CDR3 is TGTGCCAGCAGCTTGTTGGACAGTGAGCAGTTCTTC. The chain employs TRBV7-6 and TRBJ2-1; D perhaps matches TRBD1 (6 bases). The length of the CDR3 is 12 residues. Trimming cost V 3 bases and J 9 bases, with 9 bases left between them. Germline V CDR1 and CDR2: SGHVS, FNYEAQ.

This clone was recorded only once. The J gene is TRBJ2-3, the V gene TRBV7-3, with 13 nucleotides matching TRBD2. The CDR3 spans 16 residues. V was clipped by 4 bases and J by 1 base; unmatched bases: 2. CDR1 and CDR2 from the germline V gene are SGHTA and FQGTGA. The CDR3 spells CASSSGTSGGTDTQYF. The CDR3 DNA is TGTGCCAGCAGCTCAGGGACTAGCGGGGGCACAGATACGCAGTATTTT. The whole variable domain, remainder taken from reference TRBV7-3 and TRBJ2-3, is GAGVSQTPSNKVTEKGKYVELRCDPISGHTALYWYRQSLGQGPEFLIYFQGTGAADDSGLPNDRFFAVRPEGSVSTLKIQRTERGDSAVYLCASSSGTSGGTDTQYFGPGTRLTVL.

This chain uses TRBV6-5 with TRBJ1-2, with 8 bases matching TRBD1. Per the germline V gene, CDR1 is MNHEY and CDR2 is SVGAGI. This CDR3 has 14 amino acids. Germline trimming cut 1 base from V and 6 bases from J; bases unmatched to any gene: 4. The CDR3 protein is CASSYLSTGDGYTF. The CDR3 DNA reads as TGTGCCAGCAGTTACTTATCGACAGGGGATGGCTACACCTTC.

The chain carries TRBV30 and TRBJ2-1; 11 bases line up with TRBD2. This CDR3 spans 12 amino acids. Germline V gene sequence: CDR1 GTSNPN, CDR2 SVGIG (reference sequence). V gave up 3 bases and J gave up 9 bases; unmatched junction bases: 1. The CDR3: CAWRLAGVEQFF. DNA for the CDR3: TGTGCCTGGAGACTAGCGGGAGTTGAGCAGTTCTTC.

In this sample, this clone turned up once. This chain connects TRBV15 to TRBJ1-5, with D possibly matching TRBD1 (5 bases). This CDR3 comprises 14 residues. The germline gives CDR1 LNHNV, CDR2 YYDKDF (reference sequence). Trimming stripped 5 bases from V and 2 bases from J, with 10 bases between. Here the CDR3 DNA reads TGTGCCACCAGCGGCAGGGTTGGCAATCAGCCCCAGCATTTT. This codes for CATSGRVGNQPQHF.